This T cell receptor beta chain was sequenced during a study of CD8+CD57+ T cells in acquired aplastic anemia. Study information: Isolated CD4+ and CD8+ cells, once sorted, yielded DNA averaging around 3 ug. Study observations and caveats: Sharing between patients and controls was observed for around 30 CD8+ CDR3 sequences. Patients and controls had CD8+ Simpson's diversity values that were not significantly distinct.

The CDR3 is 15 amino acids. V lost 2 bases, J lost 5 bases, and 12 bases lay in between. CDR1 is SGHTA, CDR2 FQGTGA, per germline. According to the study, genomic DNA was the template for TCR beta VDJ and CDR3 profiling. TCRdb processed the reads anew with MiXCR; each CDR3 protein has one entry. Of 300,000 or so distinct CDR3 sequences in the sample, under 60% were seen once. Notes on this clonotype: Its antigen is currently unknown.

Flow cytometry had shown expanded CD8+CD57+ cells in the patients chosen for sequencing. No therapy was given to patients before blood sampling. The specimen was sorted CD4+, CD8+, or CD8+CD57+ T cells (not recorded which) from PBMCs. This TCR derives from a human donor with aplastic anemia. This sequence joins TRBV7-3 and TRBJ2-2; perhaps TRBD2 as D (5 bases). CDR3 loop: CASSLEGRSTGELFF. In DNA form, the CDR3 reads TGTGCCAGCAGCTTAGAGGGAAGGTCGACCGGGGAGCTGTTTTTT.